Detailed here is one T cell receptor (beta chain). The data were obtained in a study of cytomegalovirus exposure and HLA in healthy donors. The wider study: One earlier analysis, a look at about 179 million T cells, found about 110 million unique TCR beta sequences. Unique TCRs from HLA-typed donors, 80 million to 90 million of them, were held in an early data release.

The PCR employed 60 Vbeta primers together with 13 Jbeta primers. The protocol was immunoSEQ multiplex PCR, while the TCRdb copy is restricted to in-frame clones and leaves out a portion. This table holds 150,000 to 200,000 clones, around 80% found once. The V gene's germline CDR1 is MGHRA and CDR2 YSYEKL. This CDR3 is 21 amino acids long. The junction had 17 bases not matched to a gene; V was cut back by 1 base and J by 3 bases. The receptor was derived from a girl between 5 and 17 years old in good health and CMV-seropositive. The sample consisted of PBMCs. The V gene is TRBV4-1, the J gene TRBJ1-3; 11 positions agree with TRBD1. The CDR3: CASSQGRLMDRGREDGNTIYF. The CDR3 region has the DNA TGCGCCAGCAGCCAAGGACGCCTTATGGACAGGGGGCGCGAAGATGGAAACACCATATATTTT.